Here is one TCR beta chain with its context. The sample belongs to a study of blood T cells in healthy people across ages. Next came a second PCR, run for roughly 6 to 11 cycles, which used a sample-barcoded 5' primer along with a J-beta primer mix. MiXCR, run by TCRdb on the 5' RACE reads, gives a single entry per CDR3 protein. The table has about 780,000 distinct CDR3 sequences, 20% to 30% seen once. J was trimmed by 8 bases and V by 2 bases; bases with no gene match: 6. The CDR3 is 14 residues long. In germline, CDR1 is SGDLS, CDR2 YYNGEE. In addition, the sample was reused for a study of T cells of mothers and their children.

This receptor was identified in a boy younger than 18 in good health. Sequenced sample: blood. V usage is TRBV9 and J usage is TRBJ1-4; 7 bases align to TRBD1. CDR3 in DNA: TGTGCCAGCAGCGTGGAGGGGGCTTGCGAAAAACTGTTTTTT. This translates into CASSVEGACEKLFF.